This TCR beta chain originates from a study of T cells in Graves' hyperthyroidism and ophthalmopathy. This clonotype occurred a few times. The antigen remains unidentified. Uncontrolled infection, other autoimmune disease, pregnancy or lactation excluded patients. The PBMCs studied were ones that came from 8 to 10 ml fresh peripheral blood. The investigators amplified TCR beta CDR3 regions from RNA transcripts. TCR CDR3 regions were first amplified by RT-PCR with HTBI primers. TCRdb independently ran MiXCR on the multiplex PCR reads; one entry per CDR3 protein. The table shows about 640,000 distinct CDR3 sequences, with roughly 14% occurring only once. The CDR3 is 15 residues long. The V end lost 8 bases, the J end lost 2 bases, and 16 bases lay between the germline ends. Germline-derived CDR1 and CDR2 are MNHNS and SASEGT. Study-wide results and limits: Blood shared most expanded thyroid clonotypes above 0.001.

This sequence originates from a woman in her forties or fifties with Graves' ophthalmopathy. This chain uses TRBV6-1 with TRBJ1-3; TRBD1 might be the D (5 bases). Sequences were obtained from blood. Here the CDR3 DNA reads TGTGCCAGCTCCCTGGTCCGGGGCCCTGGAAACACCATATATTTT. Translation: CASSLVRGPGNTIYF.